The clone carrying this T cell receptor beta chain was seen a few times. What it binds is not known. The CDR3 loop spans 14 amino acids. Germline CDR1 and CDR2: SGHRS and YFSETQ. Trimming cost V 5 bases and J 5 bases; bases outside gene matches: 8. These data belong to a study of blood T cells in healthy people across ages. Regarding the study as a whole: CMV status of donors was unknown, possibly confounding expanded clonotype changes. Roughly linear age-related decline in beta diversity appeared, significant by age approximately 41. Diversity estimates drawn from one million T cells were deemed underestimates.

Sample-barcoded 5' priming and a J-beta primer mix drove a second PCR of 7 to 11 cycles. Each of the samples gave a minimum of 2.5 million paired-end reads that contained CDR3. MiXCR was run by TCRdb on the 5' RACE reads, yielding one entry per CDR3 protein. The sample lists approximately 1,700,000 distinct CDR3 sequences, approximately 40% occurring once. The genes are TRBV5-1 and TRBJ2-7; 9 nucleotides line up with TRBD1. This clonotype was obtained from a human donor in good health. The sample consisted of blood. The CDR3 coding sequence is TGCGCCAGCAGTGATACAGGGGGCGTTGACGAGCAGTACTTC. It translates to CASSDTGGVDEQYF.